This TCR beta chain was sequenced for a study of blood T cell repertoires in COVID-19. This CDR3 comprises 21 residues. The J segment lost 0 bases and the V segment lost 3 bases, leaving 16 bases of the junction unmatched. The germline CDR1 and CDR2 sequences are MDHEN and SYDVKM. Clones were read by immunoSEQ multiplex PCR, and TCRdb kept only the in-frame ones, dropping some. The sample lists approximately 470,000 clones, around 85% occurring once. Sample: peripheral blood. The receptor was isolated from a human donor in a cohort sampled during active COVID-19. The chain has TRBV28 and TRBJ2-3; 12 bases are shared with TRBD2. The CDR3 region is CASSFPPAESSGRASTDTQYF. The CDR3 region has the DNA TGTGCCAGCAGTTTTCCTCCCGCTGAGTCTAGCGGGAGGGCTAGCACAGATACGCAGTATTTT.